The rows below give T cell receptor beta chains drawn from one sample of a study of PD-L1 blockade in urothelial cancer. Data came from immunoSEQ multiplex PCR; TCRdb stores just in-frame clones and leaves some out. The sample carries some 40,000 clones, around 90% recorded once. The sequences come from PBMCs, collected around atezolizumab (anti-PD-L1) treatment. These receptors were collected from a man in his 70s with urothelial cancer. CDR3s leave out the opening cysteine and the closing phenylalanine or tryptophan. A D gene is named only where the DNA matches it firmly.

d_gene,v_gene,j_gene,CDR3aa
TRBD1,TRBV27,TRBJ1-4,ASSTGGSEKLF
TRBD1,TRBV28,TRBJ1-5,ASRWSSWWDRPSNQPQH
-,TRBV11-3,TRBJ1-1,ASSHRRNTEAF
-,TRBV27,TRBJ2-7,ASSLSPRSYEQY
TRBD1,TRBV28,TRBJ2-5,ASRHPTGTKETQY
-,TRBV6-5,TRBJ2-3,ASSPTGNTQY
TRBD2,TRBV6-1,TRBJ2-3,ASSGGAGGTDTQY
TRBD2,TRBV19,TRBJ2-1,ASSIEGLAGILEQF
-,TRBV6-6,TRBJ2-7,ASSGPGGGSYEQY
TRBD1,TRBV19,TRBJ2-7,ASSSSGTGTYEQY
-,TRBV9,TRBJ2-2,ASSAAGWPGAGELF
TRBD1,TRBV10-2,TRBJ2-7,ASTGGTGLREQY
-,TRBV5-1,TRBJ2-1,ATQGFNEQF
TRBD1,TRBV6-1,TRBJ2-1,ASSESGGYNEQF
-,TRBV2,TRBJ2-1,ASSLRLGGEQF
TRBD1,TRBV14,TRBJ2-7,ASSQYRGPYEQY
-,TRBV27,TRBJ2-1,ASRTPAGAYNEQF
TRBD2,TRBV5-1,TRBJ2-1,ASRREVIAGGFKDEQF
-,TRBV7-6,TRBJ2-5,ASSLDLQGEGETQY
TRBD1,TRBV6-5,TRBJ2-7,ASSYTQGVYEQY
-,TRBV19,TRBJ2-2,ASTGGAGGELF
-,TRBV14,TRBJ2-2,ASSQGTDFTGELF
TRBD1,TRBV28,TRBJ1-5,ASSFRDRYYQPQH
TRBD2,TRBV7-3,TRBJ2-1,ASSSGLAGAAAQF
TRBD2,TRBV5-1,TRBJ2-3,ASSFGGGTDTQY
-,TRBV10-3,TRBJ2-7,AIKSGEAEQY
TRBD1,TRBV15,TRBJ1-1,ATSRGDRGTEAF
-,TRBV10-3,TRBJ2-5,AIAPGRDQETQY
-,TRBV19,TRBJ1-2,ASHEAGSAYGHT
TRBD2,TRBV25-1,TRBJ2-3,ASSEGWTSGGTDTQY
-,TRBV29-1,TRBJ2-2,SVAAGELF
TRBD2,TRBV28,TRBJ2-2,ASSSSGGPSLPNTGELF
TRBD2,TRBV27,TRBJ2-7,ASSLLASGSHEQY
-,TRBV19,TRBJ1-3,ASSPTVSGNTIY
-,TRBV6-4,TRBJ2-3,ASSRELTDTQY
-,TRBV2,TRBJ1-1,ASSESGYPEAF
TRBD2,TRBV19,TRBJ2-1,ASSTSGNYNEQF
TRBD1,TRBV6-1,TRBJ1-1,ASNFNRGTEAF
TRBD1,TRBV7-9,TRBJ2-2,ASSPPTGGVVSGELF
-,TRBV2,TRBJ2-1,ASSQPNLRNEQF
TRBD2,TRBV29-1,TRBJ2-1,SVGASGSREQF
TRBD1,TRBV5-1,TRBJ2-2,ASNTGTGWTGELF
TRBD2,TRBV4-1,TRBJ2-5,ASSQDKGGSGRGETQY
-,TRBV29-1,TRBJ2-7,SVTDYRTATYEQY
TRBD2,TRBV7-3,TRBJ2-3,ASSLIGSGSRTDTQY